The sequence of this T cell receptor (beta chain) was determined in a study of T cell repertoires in cytomegalovirus infection. The overall study: Indications came from public TCR beta signatures; they pointed to CMV infection and to a matching HLA type. General observations from the study: HLA-C-restricted, CMV-specific TCR beta clonotypes were dominant ex vivo.

TCRdb ran MiXCR on the reads and lists one entry per CDR3 protein. Counted here are over 250,000 distinct CDR3 sequences, roughly a quarter occurring once; the ten biggest clones make up around 14%. This clonotype occurred once. No antigen is known for it. The CDR3 has 11 residues. The germline V gene encodes CDR1 KGHDR and CDR2 SFDVKD. V was clipped by 8 bases and J by 6 bases, with 9 bases between them. The TCR was taken from a human donor in good health (CMV status not recorded). Some clones in this sample may be carry-over from other donors' samples. The chain recombines TRBV24-1 with TRBJ1-2, with D unclear. The sequencing sample was made of PBMCs. The CDR3 here is CATTSLDGYTF. The CDR3 DNA reads TGTGCCACCACTTCCCTCGATGGCTACACCTTC.